Listed here are 24 T cell receptor beta chains from one sample, sequenced in a study of T cells after yellow fever vaccination (dated by TCRdb to the late 2010s). Receptor amplification or capture employed 5' RACE. Instrument on record: Illumina HiSeq 2500. The public reads were quality trimmed at Q25 with fastp and then assembled into clones with MiXCR by TCRdb, keeping productive beta chains. Entries that share a CDR3 protein sequence are merged under the most common genes and DNA. The sample contains 25,000 to 35,000 distinct CDR3 sequences, 5.5% to 8% of them found a single time. The ten top clones hold 20% to 25% of the sample. In the paper's terms, the treatment or condition label means: live attenuated yellow fever vaccine strain. The specimen was PBMCs, either bulk or a sorted T-cell subset (CD4+, CD8+, memory, or dextramer-sorted; not recorded which), collected on the day of the yellow fever booster vaccination. The origin of the receptors is a man aged 25 to 45 who received the YFV17D yellow fever vaccine.

This clonotype was counted many times. This chain links TRBV19 with TRBJ1-6, with TRBD1 as a possible D gene (5 bases). CDR3 length: 17 residues. The germline V gene encodes CDR1 LNHDA and CDR2 SQIVND (reference sequence). Trimming stripped 7 bases from V and 8 bases from J, with 24 bases between. The CDR3 DNA reads TGTGCCAGTAACGATCCTACGGGGCCCGTTCGGGATTCACCCCTCCACTTT. It codes for CASNDPTGPVRDSPLHF.

V gene TRBV6-2 or TRBV6-3 combines with J gene TRBJ2-1; TRBD2 agrees at 8 bases. The CDR3 sequence is 15 residues long. After removal of 6 bases from V and 3 bases from J, the junction contained 7 bases not matched to a gene. The germline V gene encodes CDR1 MNHEY and CDR2 SVGEGT. In DNA, the CDR3 is TGTGCCAGCAGCCCAGATAGCGGGATCTACAATGAGCAGTTCTTC. Translation: CASSPDSGIYNEQFF.

This clonotype was observed many times. The chain employs TRBV10-3 and TRBJ2-7; the match to TRBD1 covers 7 bases. With 0 bases clipped from V and 4 bases from J, the junction kept 15 bases outside the gene matches. The CDR3 covers 18 residues. The germline CDR1 and CDR2 sequences are ENHRY and SYGVKD. CDR3 sequence (DNA): TGTGCCATCAGTGAGTCGGGTTTACAGGGGTCCGTAGCGTACGAGCAGTACTTC. The encoded protein is CAISESGLQGSVAYEQYF.

The J gene is TRBJ2-5, the V gene TRBV3-1, with D unclear. The CDR3 consists of 13 residues. V lost 11 bases, J lost 7 bases, and 20 bases lay in between. Germline assignment: CDR1 LGHDT and CDR2 YNNKEL (reference sequence). CDR3: CACSLNTGGTQYF. The CDR3 nucleotides are TGTGCCTGCTCCCTTAACACCGGTGGGACCCAGTACTTC.

This clonotype turned up a few times. The chain uses TRBV3-1 and TRBJ2-1; no definite D call. The germline V gene has CDR1 LGHDT and CDR2 YNNKEL (reference sequence). The CDR3 covers 18 residues. The V gene lost 5 bases and the J gene lost 0 bases, with 20 bases spanning the gap. CDR3 sequence reads: CASSLPLRRMSSYNEQFF. Here the CDR3 DNA reads TGTGCCAGCAGCTTACCGTTGCGGCGTATGAGCTCCTACAATGAGCAGTTCTTC.

This clonotype was detected many times. This chain connects TRBV7-3 to TRBJ2-4, with D possibly being TRBD2 (5 bases). CDR1 SGHTA and CDR2 FQGTGA come from the germline V gene. The V end was cut by 2 bases, the J end by 6 bases, with 14 bases between. The CDR3 is 15 amino acids. The CDR3 loop is CASSLDAARGNIQYF. CDR3 nucleotide sequence: TGTGCCAGCAGCTTAGACGCTGCCCGGGGAAACATTCAGTACTTC.

V is TRBV12-3 or TRBV12-4 and J is TRBJ1-5; weak D call: TRBD1 (5 bases). With 5 bases removed from V and 2 bases from J, the gap between germline ends came to 13 bases. This CDR3 spans 15 amino acids. This CDR3 is CASSVGGLGNQPQHF. As DNA, the CDR3 is TGTGCCAGCAGTGTCGGGGGATTGGGCAATCAGCCCCAGCATTTT.

This clonotype was detected many times. The chain couples TRBV6-2 or TRBV6-3 to TRBJ2-1, with D tentatively TRBD2 (6 bases). The V and J ends lost 5 bases and 2 bases respectively, with 13 bases between them. This CDR3 is built from 15 residues. Per germline, CDR1 MNHEY and CDR2 SVGEGT. The CDR3 coding sequence is TGTGCCAGCAGTAACGGGGGAGTCACCTACAATGAGCAGTTCTTC. It translates to CASSNGGVTYNEQFF.

In its sample, this clonotype was seen many times. The J gene is TRBJ2-3, the V gene TRBV6-2 or TRBV6-3, with TRBD2 matching 8 bases. The CDR3 runs 14 residues. CDR1 is MNHEY and CDR2 is SVGEGT in the germline V gene. V shed 2 bases and J 2 bases; nucleotides not matched to a gene: 0. CDR3 in amino acids: CASSYGLATDTQYF. In nucleotides, the CDR3 is TGTGCCAGCAGTTACGGACTAGCCACAGATACGCAGTATTTT.

This clonotype has only a few counts. This chain links TRBV19 with TRBJ1-5; D is possibly TRBD1 (6 bases). CDR1 and CDR2 (germline): LNHDA, SQIVND (reference sequence). CDR3 length equals 16 residues. Trimming removed 1 base from V and 7 bases from J, with 17 bases in between. CDR3 amino acids: CASSIVRGAAEQPQHF. In DNA, the CDR3 is TGTGCCAGTAGTATAGTGCGGGGGGCGGCGGAACAGCCCCAGCATTTT.

This clonotype was seen repeatedly, ten times or more. The chain couples TRBV12-3 or TRBV12-4 to TRBJ2-1, with D unresolved. This CDR3 region has 11 residues. Trimming left V 6 bases short and J 5 bases short, with 5 bases between. DNA of the CDR3: TGTGCCAGCAGCCGCAACAATGAGCAGTTCTTC. Translation gives CASSRNNEQFF.

In its sample, this clonotype was seen many times. The chain has TRBV5-1 and TRBJ2-7; TRBD2 matches at 12 bases. Germline CDR1 SGHRS, CDR2 YFSETQ. CDR3 length equals 15 residues. J was trimmed by 5 bases and V by 4 bases; bases with no gene match: 7. The CDR3 loop reads CASSLRLAGVDEQYF. The CDR3 nucleotides read TGCGCCAGCAGCCTTCGACTAGCGGGAGTTGACGAGCAGTACTTC. Looking up the rest from reference TRBV5-1 and TRBJ2-7 gives the full variable domain: KAGVTQTPRYLIKTRGQQVTLSCSPISGHRSVSWYQQTPGQGLQFLFEYFSETQRNKGNFPGRFSGRQFSNSRSEMNVSTLELGDSALYLCASSLRLAGVDEQYFGPGTRLTVT.

This clonotype occurred many times. The V gene is TRBV20-1, the J gene TRBJ2-2; D is ambiguous. Trimming cost V 2 bases and J 0 bases, with 4 bases left between them. The CDR3 has 13 residues. Germline V gene data show CDR1 as DFQATT and CDR2 as SNEGSKA (reference sequence). CDR3 loop: CSARFANTGELFF. In DNA, the CDR3 is TGCAGTGCTAGATTTGCGAACACCGGGGAGCTGTTTTTT.

The chain carries TRBV12-3 or TRBV12-4 and TRBJ2-3; 9 positions match TRBD2. V shed 3 bases and J 5 bases; nucleotides not matched to a gene: 12. CDR3 length: 17 residues. DNA of the CDR3: TGTGCCAGCAGTTTGGATCCGGCTAGCGGGATCCGAGATACGCAGTATTTT. Its translation is CASSLDPASGIRDTQYF.

This clonotype has ten or more counts. The chain links TRBV20-1 to TRBJ2-7, with 11 bases lining up with TRBD2. Germline-derived CDR1 and CDR2 are DFQATT and SNEGSKA (reference sequence). Trimming removed 1 base from V and 5 bases from J; junction bases left unmatched: 10. The CDR3 runs 16 residues. The CDR3 loop is CSARVLAGGPIHEQYF. CDR3 DNA sequence: TGCAGTGCTAGAGTCCTAGCGGGAGGACCAATCCACGAGCAGTACTTC.

The chain joins TRBV9 to TRBJ1-2; 7 bases are a match to TRBD1. Germline lookup yields CDR1 SGDLS and CDR2 YYNGEE. V was clipped by 4 bases and J by 8 bases; unmatched bases: 8. This CDR3 is 13 amino acids long. CDR3 in DNA: TGTGCCAGCAGCAAAGAAGGACAGGTCGGCTACACCTTC. As protein: CASSKEGQVGYTF.

This clonotype was picked up one time. The rearrangement links TRBV4-2 to TRBJ2-1, with D unresolved. Germline assignment: CDR1 LGHNA and CDR2 YNFKEQ. The CDR3 loop spans 12 amino acids. V dropped 5 bases and J dropped 5 bases, with 7 bases sitting between them. The CDR3 region is CASSKLDNEQFF. The DNA of the CDR3 is TGTGCCAGCAGCAAACTGGACAATGAGCAGTTCTTC.

This clonotype occurred many times. J is TRBJ2-5 and V is TRBV5-4; D remains unclear. In germline, CDR1 is SGHNT, CDR2 YYREEE (reference sequence). Trimming cost V 0 bases and J 4 bases, with 10 bases left between them. The CDR3 is 14 amino acids. CDR3 coding DNA: TGTGCCAGCAGCTTGGTGGGGTGGGGAGAGACCCAGTACTTC. This gives the protein CASSLVGWGETQYF.

The chain links TRBV20-1 to TRBJ2-4; 7 nucleotides match TRBD1. V shed 5 bases, J shed 4 bases, and the junction held 11 bases outside the gene matches. Germline lookup yields CDR1 DFQATT and CDR2 SNEGSKA (reference sequence). This CDR3 region has 15 residues. Written as DNA, the CDR3 is TGCAGTGCTGTGACCGGGACAGAGAGTAAAAACATTCAGTACTTC. Protein product: CSAVTGTESKNIQYF.

This clonotype was counted ten times or more. The rearrangement joins TRBV28 to TRBJ1-1, with D unclear. The CDR3 totals 17 residues. V lost 7 bases, J lost 0 bases, and 21 bases lay in between. Germline assignment: CDR1 MDHEN and CDR2 SYDVKM. The DNA for the CDR3 is TGTGCCAGCATCCACTGGGCAGGCCTAACCATGAACACTGAAGCTTTCTTT. Translated: CASIHWAGLTMNTEAFF. The full variable domain, in which reference TRBV28 and TRBJ1-1 provide the parts outside the CDR3, is DVKVTQSSRYLVKRTGEKVFLECVQDMDHENMFWYRQDPGLGLRLIYFSYDVKMKEKGDIPEGYSVSREKKERFSLILESASTNQTSMYLCASIHWAGLTMNTEAFFGQGTRLTVV.

This clonotype was detected ten times or more. The J gene is TRBJ2-3, the V gene TRBV20-1, with 8 bases that match TRBD1. This CDR3 comprises 15 residues. Germline trimming cut 8 bases from V and 3 bases from J; bases unmatched to any gene: 13. CDR1 is DFQATT and CDR2 is SNEGSKA in the germline V gene (reference sequence). The CDR3 DNA is TGCAGTAGTGCCCGGACAGGGTTGGGGACAGATACGCAGTATTTT. Its translation: CSSARTGLGTDTQYF.

The rearrangement joins TRBV6-2 or TRBV6-3 to TRBJ2-6; D is undetermined. V gave up 4 bases and J gave up 3 bases, with 16 bases separating them. Germline CDR1 is MNHEY and CDR2 is SVGEGT. The CDR3 is 17 residues long. The CDR3 nucleotides are TGTGCCAGCAGTTTTCTTGTGAACGTGTTTGGGGCCAACGTCCTGACTTTC. It translates to CASSFLVNVFGANVLTF.

This clonotype was counted at least ten times. The rearrangement joins TRBV6-5 to TRBJ2-1, with 8 bases that match TRBD1. The CDR3 is 14 residues long. The germline V gene has CDR1 MNHEY and CDR2 SVGAGI. Germline trimming cut 5 bases from V and 5 bases from J; bases unmatched to any gene: 5. CDR3 sequence reads: CASSPGQANNEQFF. CDR3 coding DNA: TGTGCCAGCAGTCCGGGACAGGCAAACAATGAGCAGTTCTTC.

This clonotype has a count of ten or more. CDR3: CASSFRDRNTEAFF. Here the CDR3 DNA reads TGTGCCAGCAGTTTCCGGGACAGGAACACTGAAGCTTTCTTT. The rearrangement uses TRBV6-5 and TRBJ1-1, with 7 bases matching TRBD1. The CDR3 is 14 amino acids. V lost 4 bases and J lost 1; bases outside the gene matches: 3. In germline, CDR1 is MNHEY, CDR2 SVGAGI.